This note documents a single T cell receptor (beta chain) sequence. The antigen is undetermined. The V end was cut by 4 bases, the J end by 4 bases, with 10 bases between. The CDR3 consists of 12 residues. CDR1 and CDR2 (germline): SQVTM, ANQGSEA. This record comes from a study of blood T cells in healthy people across ages. The draw of peripheral blood yielded ten milliliters from each donor. Extraction yielded at least 5 micrograms of total RNA per sample. Alongside a J-beta primer mix, a sample-barcoded 5' primer served in a second PCR lasting about 7 to 12 cycles. MiXCR was run by TCRdb on the 5' RACE reads, yielding one entry per CDR3 protein. The sample has about 1.8 million distinct CDR3 sequences; just under 50% are singletons. Study-wide points: Long-lived and aged donors differed, with more naive CD4+ cells and higher diversity in the long-lived. It was not possible, with unsorted PBMCs, to conclusively compare naive and antigen-experienced cells.

This chain links TRBV29-1 with TRBJ1-2, with D possibly being TRBD1 (6 bases). The origin of this receptor is a middle-aged woman in good health. The sample comprised blood. CDR3 nucleotide sequence: TGCAGCGTTGGGCCGACAGGCTATGGCTACACCTTC. Amino acids: CSVGPTGYGYTF.